The 18 T cell receptor beta chains below all came from one sample that was sequenced in a study of a mutant IDH1 vaccine in newly diagnosed glioma. Time point indicated: week 47, end of study. Each dose delivered 300 ug of mutant IDH1 20-mer peptide subcutaneously with imiquimod. Profiled with immunoSEQ multiplex PCR; TCRdb holds only in-frame clones, not every one. Of some 60,000 clones listed, over 80% are singletons. The antigens for these receptors are not known. Sample: PBMCs, taken from a glioma patient whose treatment included an IDH1 peptide vaccine. These receptors came from a man aged 25 to 45 with glioma.

V gene TRBV5-8 combines with J gene TRBJ2-4; D is undetermined. The V end lost 1 base, the J end lost 7 bases, and 9 bases lay between the germline ends. The CDR3 totals 13 residues. In germline, CDR1 is SGHTS, CDR2 YDEGEE. CDR3 residues: CASSLLQINIQYF. The CDR3 nucleotides are TGTGCCAGCAGCTTGCTCCAAATTAACATTCAGTACTTC.

The V and J genes are TRBV9 and TRBJ1-2, with 7 bases identical to TRBD1. CDR1 SGDLS and CDR2 YYNGEE come from the germline V gene. The CDR3 consists of 14 residues. With V trimmed by 5 bases and J by 2 bases, 6 bases remained unmatched. The CDR3 protein is CASRPGQANYGYTF. The CDR3 DNA is TGTGCCAGCAGGCCTGGACAGGCCAACTATGGCTACACCTTC.

V usage is TRBV28 and J usage is TRBJ2-7; possible D gene TRBD1, 6 bases. The germline V gene encodes CDR1 MDHEN and CDR2 SYDVKM. This CDR3 is built from 14 residues. Written as DNA, the CDR3 is TGTGCGGAACGCGGCGGGCAGGGGCTTTACGAGCAGTACTTC. As protein: CAERGGQGLYEQYF.

The chain joins TRBV6-5 to TRBJ1-1; D is perhaps TRBD1 (6 bases). This CDR3 comprises 13 residues. V lost 5 bases and J 3 bases, leaving 10 bases between the germline ends. Germline V CDR1 and CDR2: MNHEY, SVGAGI. In DNA form, the CDR3 reads TGTGCCAGCAGTACACAGGGTTACACTGAAGCTTTCTTT. This translates into CASSTQGYTEAFF.

The rearrangement joins TRBV5-4 to TRBJ2-3; the D gene is possibly TRBD1 (6 bases). Trimming pared 2 bases from V and 3 bases from J, leaving 7 bases between. The germline gives CDR1 SGHNT, CDR2 YYREEE (reference sequence). The CDR3 runs to 13 residues. The DNA of the CDR3 is TGTGCCAGCAGCTTCCAGGGGACAGATACGCAGTATTTT. Translation gives CASSFQGTDTQYF.

This clone was observed a single time. The chain links TRBV9 to TRBJ2-1; 9 bases are shared with TRBD2. After removal of 0 bases from V and 7 bases from J, the junction contained 5 bases not matched to a gene. Per the germline V gene, CDR1 is SGDLS and CDR2 is YYNGEE. The CDR3 length is 15 residues. The CDR3 nucleotides are TGTGCCAGCAGCGTAGCTAGCGGGGTTCGTAATGAGCAGTTCTTC. Residues: CASSVASGVRNEQFF.

The chain carries TRBV6-1 and TRBJ1-2, with 10 positions matching TRBD1. V shed 5 bases and J 2 bases; nucleotides not matched to a gene: 5. The CDR3 runs to 15 residues. Germline CDR1 reads MNHNS; CDR2 reads SASEGT. CDR3 residues: CASSLMGQGNYGYTF. The CDR3 nucleotides read TGTGCCAGCAGTTTAATGGGACAGGGGAACTATGGCTACACCTTC.

This chain joins TRBV6-6 and TRBJ1-2; D may be TRBD1 (6 bases). CDR1 is MNHNY, CDR2 SVGAGI, per germline (reference sequence). The CDR3 contains 15 residues. The V end was cut by 2 bases, the J end by 4 bases, with 14 bases between. The CDR3 DNA follows: TGTGCCAGCAGTTACGATAGAGGACAGTTCTATGGCTACACCTTC. The encoded protein is CASSYDRGQFYGYTF.

The chain has TRBV6-5 and TRBJ2-7; 12 nucleotides agree with TRBD1. Germline V CDR1 and CDR2: MNHEY, SVGAGI. V lost 6 bases to trimming and J lost 4 bases; unmatched junction nucleotides: 4. CDR3 length: 14 residues. The CDR3 spells CASSEGQGAYEQYF. CDR3 sequence (DNA): TGTGCCAGCAGCGAGGGACAGGGGGCGTACGAGCAGTACTTC.

The V and J genes are TRBV30 and TRBJ1-4, with a possible D match to TRBD1 (5 bases). CDR1 is GTSNPN and CDR2 is SVGIG in the germline V gene (reference sequence). This CDR3 contains 13 residues. V was trimmed by 4 bases and J by 4 bases, leaving 10 bases between them. CDR3 amino acids: CAWKRQINEKLFF. DNA of the CDR3: TGTGCCTGGAAAAGACAGATTAATGAAAAACTGTTTTTT. The entire variable domain, with the rest obtained from reference TRBV30 and TRBJ1-4, is as follows: SQTIHQWPATLVQPVGSPLSLECTVEGTSNPNLYWYRQAAGRGLQLLFYSVGIGQISSEVPQNLSASRPQDRQFILSSKKLLLSDSGFYLCAWKRQINEKLFFGSGTQLSVL.

The CDR3, as DNA: TGTGCCGGAGACAGCTCTGGAAACACCATATATTTT. Translation: CAGDSSGNTIYF. V is TRBV2 and J is TRBJ1-3; possible D gene TRBD1, 5 bases. The V and J ends lost 11 bases and 0 bases respectively, with 8 bases between them. Germline V gives CDR1 SNHLY, CDR2 FYNNEI. The CDR3 is 12 residues long.

The DNA for the CDR3 is TGTGCCAGCAGCTTCGTAGCGGGGGGCACAGATACGCAGTATTTT. Protein sequence: CASSFVAGGTDTQYF. The V gene is TRBV11-2, the J gene TRBJ2-3; 9 bases align to TRBD2. The CDR3 has 15 amino acids. Trimming at V came to 3 bases and at J to 1 base, leaving 2 bases not matched to a gene. Germline values: CDR1 SGHAT, CDR2 FQNNGV.

The sample holds one count of this clone. The chain uses TRBV5-6 and TRBJ2-7, with D unresolved. This CDR3 spans 17 amino acids. The V end was cut by 1 base, the J end by 3 bases, with 20 bases between. The germline gives CDR1 SGHDT, CDR2 YYEEEE. The CDR3 nucleotides are TGTGCCAGCAGCTTGTGGGTTTTTCCGGGCAAACGCTACGAGCAGTACTTC. Amino acids: CASSLWVFPGKRYEQYF. The variable domain in full, completed from reference TRBV5-6 and TRBJ2-7, reads DAGVTQSPTHLIKTRGQQVTLRCSPKSGHDTVSWYQQALGQGPQFIFQYYEEEERQRGNFPDRFSGHQFPNYSSELNVNALLLGDSALYLCASSLWVFPGKRYEQYFGPGTRLTVT.

V is TRBV18 and J is TRBJ1-1; 7 bases match TRBD1. The germline gives CDR1 KGHSH, CDR2 LQKENI. The trim removed 4 bases at V and 4 bases at J, leaving 15 bases unmatched. This CDR3 spans 17 amino acids. CDR3 sequence: CASSLNDLSGGITEAFF. The DNA of the CDR3 is TGTGCCAGCTCACTTAACGATCTGTCAGGGGGGATCACTGAAGCTTTCTTT.

The count of this clone is one. The V gene is TRBV5-1, the J gene TRBJ2-5; D is perhaps TRBD1 (6 bases). CDR1 is SGHRS, CDR2 YFSETQ, per germline. V was cut by 3 bases and J by 5 bases, with 11 bases left in between. The CDR3 contains 13 residues. CDR3 in DNA: TGCGCCAGCAGCTCCGGACAGTGGGAGACCCAGTACTTC. It yields the protein CASSSGQWETQYF.

For the CDR3, the DNA is TGCGCCAGCAGTCCCCCTTCGAAGGACGAGCAGTACTTC. It translates to CASSPPSKDEQYF. The chain uses TRBV5-1 and TRBJ2-7, with D uncertain. V was cut by 5 bases and J by 5 bases, with 14 bases left in between. The CDR3 has 13 amino acids. Per germline, CDR1 SGHRS and CDR2 YFSETQ. Drawing the rest from reference TRBV5-1 and TRBJ2-7, the complete variable domain is KAGVTQTPRYLIKTRGQQVTLSCSPISGHRSVSWYQQTPGQGLQFLFEYFSETQRNKGNFPGRFSGRQFSNSRSEMNVSTLELGDSALYLCASSPPSKDEQYFGPGTRLTVT.

V and J are TRBV5-5 and TRBJ2-5, with 8 bases identical to TRBD1. The CDR3 is 13 amino acids. Looked up from germline, CDR1 is SGHKS and CDR2 is YYEKEE (reference sequence). Losses at the gene ends were 0 bases for V and 6 bases for J; bases not matched to a gene: 1. The CDR3 DNA follows: TGTGCCAGCAGCTTGGGACAGGGGCAGACCCAGTACTTC. This codes for CASSLGQGQTQYF.

The chain recombines TRBV29-1 with TRBJ1-1; TRBD1 agrees at 10 bases. CDR1 and CDR2 from the germline V gene are SQVTM and ANQGSEA. Unmatched junction bases numbered 15, after V lost 2 bases and J lost 3 bases. The CDR3 has 18 residues. The CDR3, as DNA: TGCAGCGTTGAAAGTAGAGGGGACAGGGGCGGTTTTGACACTGAAGCTTTCTTT. Translated, it gives CSVESRGDRGGFDTEAFF.